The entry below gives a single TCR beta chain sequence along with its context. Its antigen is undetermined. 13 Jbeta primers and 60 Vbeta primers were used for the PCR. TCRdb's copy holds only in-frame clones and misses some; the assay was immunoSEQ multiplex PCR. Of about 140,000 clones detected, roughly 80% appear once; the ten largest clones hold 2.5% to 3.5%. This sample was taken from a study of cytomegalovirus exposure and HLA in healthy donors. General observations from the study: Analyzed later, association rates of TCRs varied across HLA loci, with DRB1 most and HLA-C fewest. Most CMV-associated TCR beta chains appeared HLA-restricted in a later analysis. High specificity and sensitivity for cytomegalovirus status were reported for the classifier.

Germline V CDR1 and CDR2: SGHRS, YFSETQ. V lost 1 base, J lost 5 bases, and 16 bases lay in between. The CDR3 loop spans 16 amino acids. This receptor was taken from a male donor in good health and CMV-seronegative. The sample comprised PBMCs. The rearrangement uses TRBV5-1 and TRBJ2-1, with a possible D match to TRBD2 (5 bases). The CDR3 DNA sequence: TGCGCCAGCAGCTTGCCTGGACGGGGAGTTGACAATGAGCAGTTCTTC. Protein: CASSLPGRGVDNEQFF.